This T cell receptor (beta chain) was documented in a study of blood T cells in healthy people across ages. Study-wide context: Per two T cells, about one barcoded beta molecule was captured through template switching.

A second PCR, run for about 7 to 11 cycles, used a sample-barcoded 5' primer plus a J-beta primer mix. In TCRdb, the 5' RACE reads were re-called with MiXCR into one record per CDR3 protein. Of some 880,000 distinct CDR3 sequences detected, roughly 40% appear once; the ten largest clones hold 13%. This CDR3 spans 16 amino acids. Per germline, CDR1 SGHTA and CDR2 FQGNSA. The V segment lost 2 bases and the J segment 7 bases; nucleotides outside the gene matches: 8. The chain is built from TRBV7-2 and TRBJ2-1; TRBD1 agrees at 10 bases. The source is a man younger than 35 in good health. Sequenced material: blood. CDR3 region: CASSLRPGTGVNEQFF. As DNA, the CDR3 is TGTGCCAGCAGCTTACGTCCCGGGACAGGGGTGAATGAGCAGTTCTTC.